This T cell receptor (beta chain) was found in a study of T-cell memory formation after mild COVID-19. Study-level background: Largely donor-specific TCR clusters were found.

V lost 0 bases to trimming and J lost 2 bases, with 11 bases between them. This CDR3 comprises 15 residues. Germline V lookup: CDR1 SEHNR, CDR2 FQNEAQ (reference sequence). TCRdb itself ran the 5' RACE reads through MiXCR, one entry per CDR3 protein. The data hold around 82,000 distinct CDR3 sequences, with 13% observed a single time. The chain couples TRBV7-9 to TRBJ2-7; no reliable D call. The source material was PBMCs or a T cell subset sorted from them (not recorded which). The TCR originated in a man aged 18-30 years who had mild COVID-19 (a few samples of this study predate the infection). Cell type and time point are not known. The CDR3 coding sequence is TGTGCCAGCAGCTTAGCGGGCAGGCCCCCCTACGAGCAGTACGTC. Translated: CASSLAGRPPYEQYV.